Listed here is a single T cell receptor (beta chain). The data are from a study of shared clonotypes between healthy human individuals. The V gene's germline CDR1 is GTSNPN and CDR2 SVGIG (reference sequence). V lost 0 bases, J lost 1 base, and 9 bases lay in between. The length of the CDR3 is 15 residues. Deep-level assay runs were performed. The method was immunoSEQ multiplex PCR; TCRdb's version includes in-frame clones alone and lacks a portion of them. The sample contains about 1.1 million clones, 75% to 80% of which appear only once. Only Caucasian adults living in Nashville, Tennessee made up the donor group.

The origin of this receptor is a man aged 18 to 29 in good health. Some clones in this sample may be carry-over from other donors' samples. The sample comprised memory CD4+ T cells from PBMCs. Subset reported: CD45RA-negative fraction. The V call is TRBV30, the J call TRBJ2-2; D gene unclear. The CDR3 bases are TGTGCCTGGAGTGTACGAACCCTGAACACCGGGGAGCTGTTTTTT. Its translation is CAWSVRTLNTGELFF.